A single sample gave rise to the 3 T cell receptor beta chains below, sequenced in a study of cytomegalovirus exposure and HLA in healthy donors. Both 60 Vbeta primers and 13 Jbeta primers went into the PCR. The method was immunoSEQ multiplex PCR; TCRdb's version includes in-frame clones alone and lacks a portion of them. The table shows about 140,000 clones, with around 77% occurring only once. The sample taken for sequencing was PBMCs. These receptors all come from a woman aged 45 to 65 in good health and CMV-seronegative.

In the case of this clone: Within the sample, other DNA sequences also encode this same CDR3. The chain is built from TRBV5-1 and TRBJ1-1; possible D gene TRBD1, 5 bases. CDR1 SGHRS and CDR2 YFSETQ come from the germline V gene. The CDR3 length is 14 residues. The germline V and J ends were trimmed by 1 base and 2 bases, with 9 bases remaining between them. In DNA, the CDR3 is TGCGCCAGCAGCTTGAGACAGCTAAACACTGAAGCTTTCTTT. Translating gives CASSLRQLNTEAFF.

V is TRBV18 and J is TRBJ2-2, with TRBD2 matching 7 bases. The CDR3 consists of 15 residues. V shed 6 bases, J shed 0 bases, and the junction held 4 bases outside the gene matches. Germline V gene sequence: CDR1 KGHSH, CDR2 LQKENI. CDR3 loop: CASSGGTPNTGELFF. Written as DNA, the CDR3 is TGTGCCAGCTCGGGAGGGACGCCGAACACCGGGGAGCTGTTTTTT.

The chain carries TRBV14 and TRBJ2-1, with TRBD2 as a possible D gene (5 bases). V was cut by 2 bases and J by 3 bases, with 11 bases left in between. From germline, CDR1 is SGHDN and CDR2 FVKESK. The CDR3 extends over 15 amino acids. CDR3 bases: TGTGCCAGCAGCCAAATTCGTGACTACTACAATGAGCAGTTCTTC. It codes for CASSQIRDYYNEQFF.